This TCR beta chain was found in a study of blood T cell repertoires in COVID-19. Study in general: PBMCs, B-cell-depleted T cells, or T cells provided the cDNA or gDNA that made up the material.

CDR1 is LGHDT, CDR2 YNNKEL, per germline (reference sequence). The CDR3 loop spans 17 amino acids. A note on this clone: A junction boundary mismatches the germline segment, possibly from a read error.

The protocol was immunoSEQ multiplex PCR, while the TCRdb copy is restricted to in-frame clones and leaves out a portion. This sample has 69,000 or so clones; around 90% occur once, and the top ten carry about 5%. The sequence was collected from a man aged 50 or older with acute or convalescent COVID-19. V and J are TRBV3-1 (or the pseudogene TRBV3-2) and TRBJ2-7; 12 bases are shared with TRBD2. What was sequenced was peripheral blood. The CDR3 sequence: CASNQLAGGGGIYEQYF. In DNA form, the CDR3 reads TGTGCCAGCAACCAACTAGCGGGAGGCGGGGGGATCTACGAGCAGTACTTC.